This is a list of T cell receptor beta chains from one sample in a study of T cell repertoires in cytomegalovirus infection. These TCRs' antigens remain unknown. TCRdb re-analysed the reads in MiXCR, keeping a single row per CDR3 protein. In the table there are roughly 920,000 distinct CDR3 sequences, less than 40% of which are singletons. This specimen was cultured CD8+ T cells from PBMCs, taken from culture after CMV antigen stimulation. The origin of the receptors is a human donor in good health (CMV status not recorded). Some clones in this sample may be carry-over from other donors' samples. Both conserved end residues are part of each CDR3. Fields, in order: CDR3 length, clone size, J gene, V gene, D gene, CDR3 DNA, CDR3 protein. The D gene is left open where the match is weak. Some rows mark clone size as missing; the rest say once, few, many or name a class of expanded clone.

len: 15
abundance: few
j_gene: TRBJ2-5
v_gene: TRBV24-1
d_gene: TRBD1
CDR3nt: TGTGCCACCAGTGACGGGACAGGGGGCTGGGAGACCCAGTACTTC
CDR3aa: CATSDGTGGWETQYF

len: 11
abundance: few
j_gene: TRBJ2-4
v_gene: TRBV12-3/TRBV12-4
d_gene: NA
CDR3nt: TGTGCCAGCCAGCGATTCGGCATTCAGTACTTC
CDR3aa: CASQRFGIQYF

len: 16
abundance: NA
j_gene: TRBJ2-3
v_gene: TRBV4-3
d_gene: TRBD2
CDR3nt: TGCGCCAGCAGCCCCCGACGGGGGGGCATTGGAGATAAGCAGTATTTT
CDR3aa: CASSPRRGGIGDKQYF

len: 14
abundance: NA
j_gene: TRBJ1-1
v_gene: TRBV7-9
d_gene: NA
CDR3nt: TGTGCCAGCAGCTTAAGGGCTTTCTTATCTGAAGCTTTCTTT
CDR3aa: CASSLRAFLSEAFF

len: 16
abundance: NA
j_gene: TRBJ2-3
v_gene: TRBV6-6
d_gene: NA
CDR3nt: TGTGCCAGCAGTTTCAGTCCCACTATATCCACAGATACGCAGTATTTT
CDR3aa: CASSFSPTISTDTQYF

len: 16
abundance: NA
j_gene: TRBJ2-5
v_gene: TRBV7-9
d_gene: TRBD1
CDR3nt: TGTGCCAGCAGCTTTGTCACAGGGGGATCGATAGAGACCCAGTACTTC
CDR3aa: CASSFVTGGSIETQYF

len: 17
abundance: NA
j_gene: TRBJ2-1
v_gene: TRBV7-8
d_gene: TRBD1
CDR3nt: TGTGCCAGCAGCTTCCGGACAGGAGTGGTCCACTACAATGAGCAGTTCTTC
CDR3aa: CASSFRTGVVHYNEQFF

len: 13
abundance: NA
j_gene: TRBJ1-2
v_gene: TRBV6-2/TRBV6-3
d_gene: TRBD1
CDR3nt: TGTGCCAGCTCCGGGACAGGGTTTAGAGGCTACACCTTC
CDR3aa: CASSGTGFRGYTF

len: 14
abundance: NA
j_gene: TRBJ1-5
v_gene: TRBV6-6
d_gene: NA
CDR3nt: TGTGCCAGCACCCCCTTCAGGGAGAATCAGCCCCAGCATTTT
CDR3aa: CASTPFRENQPQHF

len: 16
abundance: many
j_gene: TRBJ2-2
v_gene: TRBV7-7
d_gene: NA
CDR3nt: TGTGCTAGCAGCTTAGCGCCAATCAGGGGCCCCGGGGAGCTGTTTTTT
CDR3aa: CASSLAPIRGPGELFF

len: 16
abundance: few
j_gene: TRBJ2-1
v_gene: TRBV19
d_gene: NA
CDR3nt: TGTGCCAGTAGTACGACAGCAATCCTCTCCTACAATGAGCAGTTCTTC
CDR3aa: CASSTTAILSYNEQFF

len: 13
abundance: NA
j_gene: TRBJ2-3
v_gene: TRBV6-5
d_gene: NA
CDR3nt: TGTGCCAGCAGTTACGATACAGGGGATACGCAGTATTTT
CDR3aa: CASSYDTGDTQYF

len: 16
abundance: NA
j_gene: TRBJ2-3
v_gene: TRBV29-1
d_gene: TRBD2
CDR3nt: TGCAGCGTTGTGAACCCCACTAGCGGAGGCACAGATACGCAGTATTTT
CDR3aa: CSVVNPTSGGTDTQYF

len: 17
abundance: NA
j_gene: TRBJ2-1
v_gene: TRBV5-1
d_gene: TRBD1
CDR3nt: TGCGCCAGCAGCTTGGGGACAGGGGGAGTTGTCGACAATGAGCAGTTCTTC
CDR3aa: CASSLGTGGVVDNEQFF

len: 14
abundance: many
j_gene: TRBJ1-1
v_gene: TRBV7-8
d_gene: NA
CDR3nt: TGTGCCAGCAGCATCGGTGGGATGAACACTGAAGCTTTCTTT
CDR3aa: CASSIGGMNTEAFF

len: 15
abundance: few
j_gene: TRBJ2-2
v_gene: TRBV27
d_gene: TRBD2
CDR3nt: TGTGCCAGCAGTTTGTCTAGCGGTAACACCGGGGAGCTGTTTTTT
CDR3aa: CASSLSSGNTGELFF

len: 14
abundance: NA
j_gene: TRBJ1-3
v_gene: TRBV28
d_gene: TRBD1
CDR3nt: TGTGCCAACAGTGACAGGGTTAATGGAAACACCATATATTTT
CDR3aa: CANSDRVNGNTIYF

len: 18
abundance: NA
j_gene: TRBJ2-3
v_gene: TRBV15
d_gene: TRBD1
CDR3nt: TGTGCCACCAGCAGAGATCCCCCACAGGGGGTGCAACAGGATACGCAGTATTTT
CDR3aa: CATSRDPPQGVQQDTQYF

len: 15
abundance: NA
j_gene: TRBJ2-2
v_gene: TRBV2
d_gene: NA
CDR3nt: TGTGCCAGCAGTGAACCCGGCGCGAACACCGGGGAGCTGTTTTTT
CDR3aa: CASSEPGANTGELFF

len: 14
abundance: NA
j_gene: TRBJ1-1
v_gene: TRBV6-2/TRBV6-3
d_gene: NA
CDR3nt: TGTGCCAGCAGTTACTCGGACGGGGAGACTGAAGCTTTCTTT
CDR3aa: CASSYSDGETEAFF

len: 16
abundance: NA
j_gene: TRBJ2-2
v_gene: TRBV12-3/TRBV12-4
d_gene: NA
CDR3nt: TGTGCCAGCAGTCTGTTTGAGGGGAGGAACACCGGGGAGCTGTTTTTT
CDR3aa: CASSLFEGRNTGELFF

len: 17
abundance: few
j_gene: TRBJ1-2
v_gene: TRBV5-1
d_gene: NA
CDR3nt: TGCGCCAGCAGCTTGGAGCTGACGGGACCTGTTAACTATGGCTACACCTTC
CDR3aa: CASSLELTGPVNYGYTF

len: 15
abundance: NA
j_gene: TRBJ2-5
v_gene: TRBV9
d_gene: TRBD1
CDR3nt: TGTGCCAGCAGCCCGGGACAGACGAACCAAGAGACCCAGTACTTC
CDR3aa: CASSPGQTNQETQYF

len: 16
abundance: once
j_gene: TRBJ1-6
v_gene: TRBV18
d_gene: NA
CDR3nt: TGTGCCAGCTCAACGGACCCGGGGTCCTATAATTCACCCCTCCACTTT
CDR3aa: CASSTDPGSYNSPLHF

len: 17
abundance: NA
j_gene: TRBJ2-2
v_gene: TRBV7-9
d_gene: NA
CDR3nt: TGTGCCAGCAGCTACCTTGGACAGAGAAAGAACACCGGGGAGCTGTTTTTT
CDR3aa: CASSYLGQRKNTGELFF

len: 12
abundance: NA
j_gene: TRBJ2-1
v_gene: TRBV9
d_gene: NA
CDR3nt: TGTGCCAGCAGCGTAGGTGGGGCGGGTTTGTTCTTC
CDR3aa: CASSVGGAGLFF

len: 12
abundance: NA
j_gene: TRBJ2-3
v_gene: TRBV2
d_gene: NA
CDR3nt: TGTGCCAGCAGTGCGTGGTGGGATACGCAGTATTTT
CDR3aa: CASSAWWDTQYF

len: 13
abundance: many
j_gene: TRBJ1-1
v_gene: TRBV11-3
d_gene: NA
CDR3nt: TGTGCCAGCAGCCGGCTTTTGAACACTGAAGCTTTCTTT
CDR3aa: CASSRLLNTEAFF

len: 15
abundance: few
j_gene: TRBJ1-2
v_gene: TRBV15
d_gene: TRBD1
CDR3nt: TGTGCCACCAGCAGAGGGGAACAGGGGGCAAGGGGCTACACCTTC
CDR3aa: CATSRGEQGARGYTF

len: 16
abundance: few
j_gene: TRBJ2-5
v_gene: TRBV20-1
d_gene: NA
CDR3nt: TGCAGTGCTAGAGATTTCGGGGGGCCCTTTCAAGAGACCCAGTACTTC
CDR3aa: CSARDFGGPFQETQYF

len: 14
abundance: NA
j_gene: TRBJ1-1
v_gene: TRBV9
d_gene: TRBD1
CDR3nt: TGTGCCAGCAGCGTTCCCGGGACAGGCACTGAAGCTTTCTTT
CDR3aa: CASSVPGTGTEAFF

len: 19
abundance: once
j_gene: TRBJ2-2
v_gene: TRBV4-1
d_gene: TRBD2
CDR3nt: TGCGCCAGCAGCCAAGATAATAGAGGAGCGGGGGCCTACATCGGGGAGCTGTTTTTT
CDR3aa: CASSQDNRGAGAYIGELFF

len: 11
abundance: many
j_gene: TRBJ2-1
v_gene: TRBV7-8
d_gene: NA
CDR3nt: TGTGCCAGCAGCTTACCCAATGAGCAGTTCTTC
CDR3aa: CASSLPNEQFF

len: 19
abundance: NA
j_gene: TRBJ2-1
v_gene: TRBV4-1
d_gene: TRBD1
CDR3nt: TGCGCCAGCAGCCAAGATCCGTACGCCGGGACAGGGGTTGACAATGAGCAGTTCTTC
CDR3aa: CASSQDPYAGTGVDNEQFF

len: 13
abundance: NA
j_gene: TRBJ1-2
v_gene: TRBV29-1
d_gene: NA
CDR3nt: TGCAGCCACCAATCGGACGGAAACTATGGCTACACCTTC
CDR3aa: CSHQSDGNYGYTF

len: 14
abundance: NA
j_gene: TRBJ1-6
v_gene: TRBV27
d_gene: NA
CDR3nt: TGTGCCAGCAGTTTGCTGGGGTCTAATTCACCCCTCCACTTT
CDR3aa: CASSLLGSNSPLHF

len: 12
abundance: NA
j_gene: TRBJ1-2
v_gene: TRBV2
d_gene: NA
CDR3nt: TGTGCCAGCAGTGGATCGTCCAAGGACTACACCTTC
CDR3aa: CASSGSSKDYTF

len: 14
abundance: NA
j_gene: TRBJ1-2
v_gene: TRBV15
d_gene: TRBD1
CDR3nt: TGTGCCACCAGCACCTACAGGGGGGACTATGGCTACACCTTC
CDR3aa: CATSTYRGDYGYTF

len: 14
abundance: NA
j_gene: TRBJ2-2
v_gene: TRBV6-5
d_gene: NA
CDR3nt: TGTGCCAGCAGTTATAGGGAGTTCACCGGGGAGCTGTTTTTT
CDR3aa: CASSYREFTGELFF

len: 16
abundance: NA
j_gene: TRBJ2-3
v_gene: TRBV6-5
d_gene: TRBD2
CDR3nt: TGTGCCAGCAGTTTAGGGGCTAGCGGGTCCACAGATACGCAGTATTTT
CDR3aa: CASSLGASGSTDTQYF

len: 16
abundance: few
j_gene: TRBJ2-5
v_gene: TRBV7-9
d_gene: TRBD1
CDR3nt: TGTGCCAGCAGCCCGGGACAGGGGGCTTGGTTTGAGACCCAGTACTTC
CDR3aa: CASSPGQGAWFETQYF

len: 13
abundance: many
j_gene: TRBJ1-1
v_gene: TRBV4-1
d_gene: NA
CDR3nt: TGCGCCAGCAGCCGCCAAACCGTCACTGAAGCTTTCTTT
CDR3aa: CASSRQTVTEAFF

len: 16
abundance: NA
j_gene: TRBJ2-3
v_gene: TRBV6-5
d_gene: NA
CDR3nt: TGTGCCAGCAGTTACGTCGCATCACCTTACACAGATACGCAGTATTTT
CDR3aa: CASSYVASPYTDTQYF

len: 16
abundance: NA
j_gene: TRBJ1-6
v_gene: TRBV4-1
d_gene: TRBD1
CDR3nt: TGCGCCAGCAGCGAGGGGGCAGCGACCTATAATTCACCCCTCCACTTT
CDR3aa: CASSEGAATYNSPLHF

len: 14
abundance: few
j_gene: TRBJ1-5
v_gene: TRBV12-3/TRBV12-4
d_gene: TRBD1
CDR3nt: TGTGCCAGCACCGGGACAGATAGCAATCAGCCCCAGCATTTT
CDR3aa: CASTGTDSNQPQHF

len: 14
abundance: many
j_gene: TRBJ1-2
v_gene: TRBV6-1
d_gene: TRBD1
CDR3nt: TGTGCCAGCACCAGGGGGAATTCTAACTATGGCTACACCTTC
CDR3aa: CASTRGNSNYGYTF

len: 14
abundance: NA
j_gene: TRBJ2-1
v_gene: TRBV2
d_gene: TRBD1
CDR3nt: TGTGCCAGCAGTTATCGGGACAGGGCTCATGAGCAGTTCTTC
CDR3aa: CASSYRDRAHEQFF